This T cell receptor (beta chain) comes out of a study of OX40 agonist ivuxolimab in advanced cancers. Study-level background: Ivuxolimab, which patients received intravenously every 2 weeks, was dosed at 0.01 to 10 mg/kg. The eligibility criteria allowed prior anti-PD-1, anti-PD-L1 or anti-CTLA-4 therapy, and 40% had some. Study results and caveats: Dose levels from 0.1 to 3.0 mg/kg saw CD4+ and CD8+ blood T cells expand clonally by week 6.

TCRdb keeps only in-frame clones here, not all; method: immunoSEQ multiplex PCR. Counted here are over 45,000 clones, around 84% occurring once; the ten biggest clones make up approximately 1%. The CDR3 is 13 amino acids. Exclusion applied to patients with autoimmune disease history or systemic immunosuppression. With regard to this clone: Its antigen is not identified.

The sample consisted of CD4+ or CD8+ T cells sorted from blood, taken in a trial of the OX40 agonist ivuxolimab. This sequence was found in an adult with an advanced solid tumor such as melanoma, head and neck, liver or kidney cancer. The chain recombines TRBV21-1 with TRBJ1-4. TRBV21-1 is designated a pseudogene. CDR3 region: CASSKGSNEKLFF. CDR3 nucleotide sequence: TGTGCCAGCAGCAAAGGGAGTAATGAAAAACTGTTTTTT.